Shown below are 6 T cell receptor beta chains from a single sample sequenced in a study of blood T cell repertoires in COVID-19. TCRdb's copy holds only in-frame clones and misses some; the assay was immunoSEQ multiplex PCR. This table holds a few hundred thousand clones, over 75% found once. The specimen was PBMCs or T cells enriched from blood (not recorded which). Every receptor here comes from a young man who had recovered from COVID-19.

Regarding this clone: Other DNA sequences in this sample translate to the same CDR3. The chain combines TRBV4-2 with TRBJ2-7; no clear D. In germline, CDR1 is LGHNA, CDR2 YNFKEQ. V was clipped by 1 base and J by 0 bases, with 7 bases between them. The CDR3 has 14 amino acids. CDR3 DNA sequence: TGTGCCAGCAGCCAAGGGGCCGGCTCCTACGAGCAGTACTTC. This translates into CASSQGAGSYEQYF.

This clone was detected only once. This sequence joins TRBV7-9 and TRBJ1-2; tentative D call: TRBD1 (6 bases). Germline-derived CDR1 and CDR2 are SEHNR and FQNEAQ (reference sequence). The CDR3 extends over 12 amino acids. Trimming stripped 8 bases from V and 6 bases from J, with 13 bases between. The CDR3 reads CASRGRGDGYTF. The CDR3 nucleotides read TGTGCCAGCCGGGGCAGGGGAGATGGCTACACCTTC. Filled out from reference TRBV7-9 and TRBJ1-2, the complete variable domain reads DTGVSQNPRHKITKRGQNVTFRCDPISEHNRLYWYRQTLGQGPEFLTYFQNEAQLEKSRLLSDRFSAERPKGSFSTLEIQRTEQGDSAMYLCASRGRGDGYTFGSGTRLTVV.

The CDR3 coding sequence is TGTGCCAGCAGTTTAGTACAAGATACAGAGACCCAGTACTTC. Protein product: CASSLVQDTETQYF. The chain employs TRBV27 and TRBJ2-5; no clear D gene. This CDR3 is 14 amino acids long. V was trimmed by 2 bases and J by 4 bases, leaving 11 bases between them. From germline, CDR1 is MNHEY and CDR2 SMNVEV (reference sequence).

The chain is built from TRBV5-1 and TRBJ1-3, with no clear D. Looked up from germline, CDR1 is SGHRS and CDR2 is YFSETQ. This CDR3 is 15 amino acids long. Trimming shortened V by 5 bases and J by 1 base, and 13 bases separated the two germline ends. CDR3 coding DNA: TGCGCCAGCAGATCCCAGAGCGGATCTGGAAACACCATATATTTT. Protein: CASRSQSGSGNTIYF.

The chain recombines TRBV5-1 with TRBJ1-1; D gene unclear. Germline CDR1 reads SGHRS; CDR2 reads YFSETQ. V was clipped by 0 bases and J by 1 base, with 10 bases between them. CDR3 size: 15 residues. The CDR3 DNA follows: TGCGCCAGCAGCTTGGCACAGACATCGAACACTGAAGCTTTCTTT. As protein: CASSLAQTSNTEAFF.

V is TRBV19 and J is TRBJ1-2; 7 bases are shared with TRBD1. Germline lookup yields CDR1 LNHDA and CDR2 SQIVND (reference sequence). The CDR3 runs 12 residues. V shed 6 bases and J 2 bases; nucleotides not matched to a gene: 0. CDR3 in amino acids: CASRTGNYGYTF. CDR3 nucleotides: TGTGCCAGTAGGACAGGGAACTATGGCTACACCTTC.